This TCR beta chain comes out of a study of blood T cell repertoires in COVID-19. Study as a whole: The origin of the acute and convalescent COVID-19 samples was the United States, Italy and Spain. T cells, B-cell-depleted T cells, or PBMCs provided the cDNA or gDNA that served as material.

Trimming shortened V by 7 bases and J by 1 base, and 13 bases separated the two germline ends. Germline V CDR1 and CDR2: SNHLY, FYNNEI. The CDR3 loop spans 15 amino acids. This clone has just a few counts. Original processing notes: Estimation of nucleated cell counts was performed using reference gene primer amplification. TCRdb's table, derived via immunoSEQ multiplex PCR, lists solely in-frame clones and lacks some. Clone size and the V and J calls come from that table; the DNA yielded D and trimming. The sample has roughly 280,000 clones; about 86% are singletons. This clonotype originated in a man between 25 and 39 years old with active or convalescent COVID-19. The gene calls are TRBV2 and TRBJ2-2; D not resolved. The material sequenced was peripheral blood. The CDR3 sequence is CASTERLGNTGELFF. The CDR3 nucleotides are TGTGCCAGCACCGAACGTCTCGGGAACACCGGGGAGCTGTTTTTT.